This record looks at one TCR beta chain sequence and its context. Its antigen is currently unknown. This record comes from a study of regulatory T cells in long-lasting Graves disease. iRepertoire HTBI primers and Arm-PCR of CDR3 regions built TCR beta libraries. Each CDR3 protein gets one entry after TCRdb re-called the multiplex PCR reads with MiXCR. The repertoire holds 620,000 or so distinct CDR3 sequences, with about 15% as singletons. Study results and caveats: TRBV28, TRBJ1-2 and TRBJ2-5 emerged as the favored segments in persistent disease.

Noted time point: newly diagnosed GD, antithyroid drugs for less than 3 months. Extracted PBMC RNA gave rise to the TCR library. The ends were cut back, 7 bases at V and 1 base at J, with 11 bases in the middle. This CDR3 region has 13 residues. Germline V gene sequence: CDR1 SGHDT, CDR2 YYEEEE. In addition, the sample was reused for a study of T cells in Graves' hyperthyroidism and ophthalmopathy. From that study: Stability of Graves' hyperthyroidism was defined as absent ophthalmopathy progression within 18 months.

The chain joins TRBV5-6 to TRBJ2-5; D may be TRBD2 (7 bases). Source: peripheral blood mononuclear cells (PBMCs), taken at new diagnosis, from a patient treated with antithyroid drugs. The receptor was isolated from a woman aged 25-40 years with Graves disease. CDR3 coding DNA: TGTGCCAGCGGGGGCGGGGGCCAAGAGACCCAGTACTTC. Amino acid sequence: CASGGGGQETQYF.